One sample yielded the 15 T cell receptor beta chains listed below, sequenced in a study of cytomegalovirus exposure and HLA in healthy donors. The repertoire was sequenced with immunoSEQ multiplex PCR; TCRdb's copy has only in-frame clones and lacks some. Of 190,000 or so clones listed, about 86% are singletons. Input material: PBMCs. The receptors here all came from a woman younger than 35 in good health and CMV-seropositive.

As DNA, the CDR3 is TGCGCCAGCAGCCAAGATGGCATCCGGACAGGAATCGACACCTTC. This sequence encodes CASSQDGIRTGIDTF. The rearrangement uses TRBV4-1 and TRBJ1-2; 7 bases line up with TRBD1. This CDR3 contains 15 residues. V was clipped by 0 bases and J by 12 bases; unmatched bases: 13. Germline V gives CDR1 MGHRA, CDR2 YSYEKL.

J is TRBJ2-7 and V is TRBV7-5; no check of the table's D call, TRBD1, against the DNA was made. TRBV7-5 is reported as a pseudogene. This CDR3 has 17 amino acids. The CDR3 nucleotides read TGTGCCAGAAGCTTTCGGACTTTCAAGGGGGTACCCAACGAGCAGTACTTC. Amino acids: CARSFRTFKGVPNEQYF.

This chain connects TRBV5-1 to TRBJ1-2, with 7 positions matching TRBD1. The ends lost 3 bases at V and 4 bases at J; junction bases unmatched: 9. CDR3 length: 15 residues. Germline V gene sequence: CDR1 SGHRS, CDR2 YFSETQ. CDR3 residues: CASSSRGDRAYGYTF. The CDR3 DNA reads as TGCGCCAGCAGCTCGCGGGGCGACAGGGCCTATGGCTACACCTTC.

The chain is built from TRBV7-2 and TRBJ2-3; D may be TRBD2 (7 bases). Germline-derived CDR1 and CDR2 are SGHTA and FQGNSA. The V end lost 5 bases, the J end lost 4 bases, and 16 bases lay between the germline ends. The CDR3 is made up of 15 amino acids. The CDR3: CASSVGGAPADTQYF. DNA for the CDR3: TGTGCCAGCAGCGTGGGGGGGGCCCCCGCAGATACGCAGTATTTT.

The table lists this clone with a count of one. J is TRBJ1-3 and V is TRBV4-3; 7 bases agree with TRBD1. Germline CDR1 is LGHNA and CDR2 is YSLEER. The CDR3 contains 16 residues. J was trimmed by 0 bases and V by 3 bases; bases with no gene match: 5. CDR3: CASSHDRDSSGNTIYF. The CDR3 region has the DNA TGCGCCAGCAGCCACGACCGGGACAGCTCTGGAAACACCATATATTTT.

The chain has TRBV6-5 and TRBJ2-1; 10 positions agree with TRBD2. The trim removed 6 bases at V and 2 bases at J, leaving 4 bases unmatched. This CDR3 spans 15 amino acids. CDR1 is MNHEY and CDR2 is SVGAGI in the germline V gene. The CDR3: CASSSSGGAYNEQFF. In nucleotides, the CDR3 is TGTGCCAGCAGCTCAAGCGGGGGGGCCTACAATGAGCAGTTCTTC.

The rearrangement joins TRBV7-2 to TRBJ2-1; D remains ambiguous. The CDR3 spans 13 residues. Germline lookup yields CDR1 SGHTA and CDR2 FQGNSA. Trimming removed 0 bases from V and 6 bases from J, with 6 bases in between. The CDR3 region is CASSLALSNEQFF. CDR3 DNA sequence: TGTGCCAGCAGCTTAGCCCTCAGCAATGAGCAGTTCTTC.

CDR3 coding DNA: TGTGCCAGCAGTTGGGACAGTAATTCACCCCTCCACTTT. Translated, it gives CASSWDSNSPLHF. The J gene is TRBJ1-6, the V gene TRBV27; TRBD1 matches 7 bases. This CDR3 comprises 13 residues. The V gene's germline CDR1 is MNHEY and CDR2 SMNVEV (reference sequence). Trimming removed 4 bases from V and 6 bases from J; junction bases left unmatched: 0.

CDR3 residues: CASSSPGPYNEQFF. The CDR3 region has the DNA TGTGCCAGCAGTTCGCCGGGTCCCTACAATGAGCAGTTCTTC. V and J are TRBV6-5 and TRBJ2-1; no reliable D call. V shed 4 bases and J shed 2 bases, with 9 bases lying between them. CDR3 size: 14 residues. Germline V gene lookup returns CDR1 MNHEY and CDR2 SVGAGI.

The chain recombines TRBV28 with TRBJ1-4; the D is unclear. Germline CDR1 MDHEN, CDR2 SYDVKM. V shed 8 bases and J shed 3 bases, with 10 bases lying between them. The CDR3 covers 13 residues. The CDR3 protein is CASYQASNEKLFF. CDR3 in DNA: TGTGCCAGCTACCAGGCCTCTAATGAAAAACTGTTTTTT.

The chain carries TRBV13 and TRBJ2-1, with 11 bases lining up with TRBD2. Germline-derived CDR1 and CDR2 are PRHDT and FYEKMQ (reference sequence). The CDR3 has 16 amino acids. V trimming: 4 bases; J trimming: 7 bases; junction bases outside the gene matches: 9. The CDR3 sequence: CASSWGLTSGVNEQFF. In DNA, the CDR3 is TGTGCCAGCAGCTGGGGGTTGACTAGCGGGGTTAATGAGCAGTTCTTC. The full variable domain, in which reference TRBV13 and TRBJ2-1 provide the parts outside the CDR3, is AAGVIQSPRHLIKEKRETATLKCYPIPRHDTVYWYQQGPGQDPQFLISFYEKMQSDKGSIPDRFSAQQFSDYHSELNMSSLELGDSALYFCASSWGLTSGVNEQFFGPGTRLTVL.

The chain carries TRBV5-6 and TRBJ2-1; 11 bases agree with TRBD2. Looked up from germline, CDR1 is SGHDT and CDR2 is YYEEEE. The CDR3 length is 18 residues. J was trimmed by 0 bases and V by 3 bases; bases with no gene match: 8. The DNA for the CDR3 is TGTGCCAGCAGCTGGATGACTAGCGGGGCCACCTCCTACAATGAGCAGTTCTTC. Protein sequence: CASSWMTSGATSYNEQFF.

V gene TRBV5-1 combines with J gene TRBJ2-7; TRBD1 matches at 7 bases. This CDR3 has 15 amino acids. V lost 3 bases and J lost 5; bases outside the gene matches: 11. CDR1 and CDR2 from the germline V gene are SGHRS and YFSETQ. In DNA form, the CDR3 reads TGCGCCAGCAGCTACACAGGGGTAACTGGGGACGAGCAGTACTTC. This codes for CASSYTGVTGDEQYF.

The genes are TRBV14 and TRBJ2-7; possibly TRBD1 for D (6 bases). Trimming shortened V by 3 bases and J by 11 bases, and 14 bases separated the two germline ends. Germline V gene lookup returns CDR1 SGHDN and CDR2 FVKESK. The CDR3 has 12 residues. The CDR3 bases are TGTGCCAGCAGCCAGGTGGGACAAAAAGAGTACTTC. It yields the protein CASSQVGQKEYF.

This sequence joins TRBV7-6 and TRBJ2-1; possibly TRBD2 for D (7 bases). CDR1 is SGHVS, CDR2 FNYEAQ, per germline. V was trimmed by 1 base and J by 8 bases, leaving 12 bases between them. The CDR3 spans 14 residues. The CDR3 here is CASSLGGGVYEQFF. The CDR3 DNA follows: TGTGCCAGCAGCTTAGGGGGGGGCGTGTATGAGCAGTTCTTC.